This T cell receptor (beta chain) was documented in a study of blood T cell repertoires in COVID-19. Study in general: Spain, Italy and the United States supplied samples that represented acute and convalescent COVID-19. In each case, the material was cDNA or gDNA derived from T cells, B-cell-depleted T cells, or PBMCs.

The length of the CDR3 is 14 residues. With 4 bases removed from V and 4 bases from J, the gap between germline ends came to 13 bases. CDR1 and CDR2 (germline): MDHEN, SYDVKM. The authors' processing: Reference gene primer amplification gave estimated nucleated cell counts. Data came from immunoSEQ multiplex PCR; TCRdb stores just in-frame clones and leaves some out. That table gives V, J and clone size, and the DNA gave D and trimming. The repertoire consists of over 300,000 clones, with more than 70% occurring once and the leading ten covering 1.2%. This receptor was taken from a man aged 35 to 55 with acute or convalescent COVID-19. The chain is built from TRBV28 and TRBJ1-1; the D is unclear. The sequencing input was peripheral blood. The CDR3 nucleotides read TGTGCCAGCAGTTACAGAGTAGCGAGCACTGAAGCTTTCTTT. Its translation is CASSYRVASTEAFF.